A selection of T cell receptor beta chains follows, all from one sample in a study of T cells in Graves' hyperthyroidism and ophthalmopathy. One entry per CDR3 protein results from TCRdb running MiXCR on the multiplex PCR reads. This table has around 700,000 distinct CDR3 sequences, under 20% appearing once. The source material was blood. These receptors were collected from a woman between 45 and 60 years old with Graves' hyperthyroidism that later progressed to Graves' ophthalmopathy. The CDR3 runs from the conserved cysteine through the conserved F or W. A D gene is named only where the DNA matches it firmly. Size tells how often a clone was seen (once, few, many) or the class of an expanded clone, and some rows leave it out.

V	J	size	D	CDR3	DNA
TRBV29-1	TRBJ1-1	.	TRBD1	CSVEQGGTEAFF	TGCAGCGTTGAACAGGGGGGAACTGAAGCTTTCTTT
TRBV29-1	TRBJ1-1	few	.	CSVIGRVGAFF	TGCAGCGTTATCGGAAGGGTGGGCGCTTTCTTT
TRBV6-2/TRBV6-3	TRBJ2-7	many	TRBD2	CASSSIRLAGLYEQYF	TGTGCCAGCAGTTCCATCCGACTAGCGGGGTTGTACGAGCAGTACTTC
TRBV6-5	TRBJ1-2	many	.	CASSYRTGNYGYTF	TGTGCCAGCAGTTACCGGACGGGGAACTATGGCTACACCTTC
TRBV25-1	TRBJ2-1	few	.	CASRGTPAYNEQFF	TGTGCCAGCAGGGGGACACCGGCCTACAATGAGCAGTTCTTC
TRBV3-1	TRBJ1-1	many	.	CASSQGPTEAFF	TGTGCCAGCAGCCAGGGCCCCACTGAAGCTTTCTTT
TRBV20-1	TRBJ2-7	.	.	CSAKGGFPYEQYF	TGCAGTGCTAAAGGGGGATTTCCCTACGAGCAGTACTTC
TRBV7-3	TRBJ1-1	many	.	CASSLTPSLNTEAFF	TGTGCCAGCAGCTTAACTCCCAGCCTGAACACTGAAGCTTTCTTT
TRBV7-6	TRBJ1-6	.	.	CASSLEEAGIGPLHF	TGTGCCAGCAGCTTAGAGGAGGCAGGGATCGGACCCCTCCACTTT
TRBV9	TRBJ2-7	many	TRBD1	CASSVEGTGLDEQYF	TGTGCCAGCAGCGTAGAGGGGACAGGGTTAGACGAGCAGTACTTC
TRBV12-3/TRBV12-4	TRBJ2-3	many	.	CASSFEGGPGTQYF	TGTGCCAGCAGTTTTGAGGGGGGACCGGGTACGCAGTATTTT
TRBV5-1	TRBJ2-7	many	.	CASSPDWSSYEQYF	TGCGCCAGCAGCCCGGACTGGAGCTCCTACGAGCAGTACTTC
TRBV5-1	TRBJ2-5	.	.	CASSLDSSRETQYF	TGCGCCAGCAGCTTGGATTCTAGCCGTGAGACCCAGTACTTC
TRBV9	TRBJ2-1	.	TRBD2	CASSGIAGGSNEQFF	TGTGCCAGCAGCGGAATAGCGGGGGGTTCTAATGAGCAGTTCTTC
TRBV10-3	TRBJ1-1	few	TRBD1	CAIRQPGTGGTEAFF	TGTGCCATCAGGCAACCCGGGACAGGGGGCACTGAAGCTTTCTTT
TRBV3-1	TRBJ2-2	few	TRBD2	CASSRRRGATTGELFF	TGTGCCAGCAGCCGACGGCGGGGGGCCACCACCGGGGAGCTGTTTTTT
TRBV12-3/TRBV12-4	TRBJ1-1	many	TRBD1	CASSLSGGPSTEAFF	TGTGCCAGCAGTTTATCAGGGGGCCCCAGCACTGAAGCTTTCTTT